This T cell receptor (beta chain) was sequenced during a study of memory CD4+ T cells and cytomegalovirus serostatus. The sort gate was single viable CD3+CD4+CD8-CD45RO+ cells for memory CD4+ T cells. Serostatus was set by detecting CMV pp150, pp28, p38, p52 IgG. V lost 2 bases to trimming and J lost 9 bases, with 12 bases between them. Per germline, CDR1 SGHRS and CDR2 YFSETQ. CDR3 length: 13 residues. The study, taken as a whole, reports: Median bootstrapped AUC for CMV status was about 0.96 originally, just under 0.93 US-trained. Suggested: most of the CMV-linked TCR signature lies in CD4+ memory cells.

Notes on this clone: Its antigen is unidentified.

This table comes from immunoSEQ multiplex PCR, and its TCRdb copy is limited to in-frame clones, with some not included. This sample has 80,000 to 100,000 clones, with approximately 80% found just once. What was sequenced was memory CD4+ T cells from blood. The source of this sequence is an adult in good health and CMV-seropositive. The rearrangement joins TRBV5-1 to TRBJ2-1; tentative D call: TRBD2 (7 bases). For the CDR3, the DNA is TGCGCCAGCAGCTTTCGCGGGGGCAGTGAGCAGTTCTTC. Its protein product is CASSFRGGSEQFF. Full variable domain (remainder filled in from reference TRBV5-1 and TRBJ2-1): KAGVTQTPRYLIKTRGQQVTLSCSPISGHRSVSWYQQTPGQGLQFLFEYFSETQRNKGNFPGRFSGRQFSNSRSEMNVSTLELGDSALYLCASSFRGGSEQFFGPGTRLTVL.